Described below is a single T cell receptor beta chain sequence and its context. These data come from a study of blood T cell repertoires in COVID-19. Using immunoSEQ multiplex PCR, the repertoire was profiled, and TCRdb retains in-frame clones only, with some absent. The table shows 250,000 to 350,000 clones, with around 85% occurring only once. Sequenced input: peripheral blood. The sequence came from a human donor with COVID-19, enrolled during active disease. The donor label of this sample is uncertain.

This CDR3 reads CASSLAGGVETQYF. CDR3 DNA sequence: TGCGCCAGCAGCTTGGCCGGCGGGGTAGAGACCCAGTACTTC. The chain carries TRBV5-1 and TRBJ2-5, with D possibly TRBD2 on 6 matching bases. This CDR3 has 14 residues. From germline, CDR1 is SGHRS and CDR2 YFSETQ. Trimming pared 0 bases from V and 4 bases from J, leaving 10 bases between.